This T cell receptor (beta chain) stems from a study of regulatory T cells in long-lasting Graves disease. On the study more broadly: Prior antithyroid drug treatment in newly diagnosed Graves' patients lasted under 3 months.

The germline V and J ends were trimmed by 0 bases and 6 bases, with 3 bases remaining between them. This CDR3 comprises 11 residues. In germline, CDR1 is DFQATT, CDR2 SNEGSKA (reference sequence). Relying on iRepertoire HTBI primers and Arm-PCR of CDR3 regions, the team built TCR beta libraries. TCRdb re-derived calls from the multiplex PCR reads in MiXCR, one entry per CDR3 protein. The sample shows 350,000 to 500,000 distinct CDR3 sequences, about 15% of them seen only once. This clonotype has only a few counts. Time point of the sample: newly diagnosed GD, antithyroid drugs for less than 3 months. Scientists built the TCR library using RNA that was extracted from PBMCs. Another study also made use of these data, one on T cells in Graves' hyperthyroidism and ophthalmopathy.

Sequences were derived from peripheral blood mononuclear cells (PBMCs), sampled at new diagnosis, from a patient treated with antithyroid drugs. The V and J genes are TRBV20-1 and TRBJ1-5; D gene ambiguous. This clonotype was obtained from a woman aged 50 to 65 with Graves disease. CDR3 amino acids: CSARDRQPQHF. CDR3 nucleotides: TGCAGTGCTAGAGATCGTCAGCCCCAGCATTTT.